Following are 28 T cell receptor beta chains from one sample sequenced in a study of T cell repertoires in cytomegalovirus infection. Which antigens these TCRs recognize remains unknown. TCRdb ran MiXCR on the reads and lists one entry per CDR3 protein. The data hold 700,000 to 900,000 distinct CDR3 sequences, with 29% observed a single time. The starting material was cultured CD8+ T cells from PBMCs, obtained from culture after CMV antigen stimulation. Source of these receptors: a human donor in good health (CMV status not recorded). Some clones in this sample may be carry-over from other donors' samples.

J is TRBJ2-5 and V is TRBV5-6, with TRBD1 matching 7 bases. There are 15 residues in the CDR3. V was clipped by 5 bases and J by 1 base; unmatched bases: 8. The germline CDR1 and CDR2 sequences are SGHDT and YYEEEE. In nucleotides, the CDR3 is TGTGCCAGCAGAGCCCGGGACAGCTTCCAAGAGACCCAGTACTTC. It codes for CASRARDSFQETQYF.

This clonotype was counted only a few times. V gene TRBV5-5 combines with J gene TRBJ2-7, with D hard to call. This CDR3 has 15 amino acids. The germline gives CDR1 SGHKS, CDR2 YYEKEE (reference sequence). Trimming stripped 0 bases from V and 5 bases from J, with 15 bases between. CDR3 sequence (DNA): TGTGCCAGCAGCTTGGCCCAACTGACCACCGACGAGCAGTACTTC. Its translation is CASSLAQLTTDEQYF.

This clonotype was observed many times. The V gene is TRBV7-8, the J gene TRBJ2-7; D is undetermined. CDR3 length equals 15 residues. Germline lookup yields CDR1 SGHVS and CDR2 FQNEAQ. Trimming took off 1 base at V and 2 bases at J, with 12 bases between the two ends. CDR3 amino acids: CASSLEGSRAYEQYV. The CDR3 DNA reads TGTGCCAGCAGCTTAGAGGGTAGTAGGGCCTACGAGCAGTACGTC.

This chain uses TRBV19 with TRBJ1-5; no clear D. CDR1 is LNHDA and CDR2 is SQIVND in the germline V gene (reference sequence). The CDR3 has 14 residues. Trimming removed 5 bases at V and 5 bases at J, with 13 bases between. The CDR3 DNA follows: TGTGCCAGTAGTTCCCGATCGAAGGATCAGCCCCAGCATTTT. Its translation is CASSSRSKDQPQHF.

In the case of this clonotype: Its ends do not fully match the called genes, so a read error is possible. V gene TRBV19 combines with J gene TRBJ1-2; D may be TRBD1 (6 bases). The CDR3 contains 15 residues. Looked up from germline, CDR1 is LNHDA and CDR2 is SQIVND (reference sequence). The CDR3, as DNA: TGTTCCAGTAGTATTTCCTCCTTCCAGGGGTCTGGCTACACCTTC. It translates to CSSSISSFQGSGYTF.

In its sample, this clonotype was seen a few times. This chain uses TRBV3-1 with TRBJ2-2, with TRBD2 matching over 9 bases. Germline V gene sequence: CDR1 LGHDT, CDR2 YNNKEL (reference sequence). V dropped 0 bases and J dropped 6; count of bases not matched to a gene: 8. The CDR3 spans 17 residues. The CDR3 nucleotides read TGTGCCAGCAGCCAAGATGGCGGGGGGGCCTTTCCCGGGGAGCTGTTTTTT. This encodes CASSQDGGGAFPGELFF.

There are a few counts of this clonotype. The chain is built from TRBV4-2 and TRBJ2-1; 11 bases line up with TRBD2. This CDR3 comprises 18 residues. Germline values: CDR1 LGHNA, CDR2 YNFKEQ. The J segment lost 5 bases and the V segment lost 1 base, leaving 10 bases of the junction unmatched. Here the CDR3 DNA reads TGTGCCAGCAGCCAAGGTCCTAGCGGGGGGCTGGAACACAATGAGCAGTTCTTC. It is translated as CASSQGPSGGLEHNEQFF.

This clonotype came up many times. This sequence joins TRBV7-8 and TRBJ2-1; D not resolved. The V end lost 1 base, the J end lost 7 bases, and 11 bases lay between the germline ends. The germline gives CDR1 SGHVS, CDR2 FQNEAQ. This CDR3 is built from 14 residues. The CDR3 protein is CASSLGGRWNEQFF. The DNA of the CDR3 is TGTGCCAGCAGCTTAGGTGGAAGGTGGAATGAGCAGTTCTTC.

The chain joins TRBV7-6 to TRBJ2-7; 7 bases align to TRBD1. Germline V gene sequence: CDR1 SGHVS, CDR2 FNYEAQ. The ends lost 1 base at V and 3 bases at J; junction bases unmatched: 6. This CDR3 region has 15 residues. CDR3 bases: TGTGCCAGCAGCTTAGGACAGGGTCGAGGCTACGAGCAGTACTTC. Residues: CASSLGQGRGYEQYF.

The chain combines TRBV5-5 with TRBJ2-7, with D possibly matching TRBD1 (6 bases). V lost 6 bases, J lost 0 bases, and 13 bases lay in between. The germline V gene encodes CDR1 SGHKS and CDR2 YYEKEE (reference sequence). The CDR3 has 14 residues. The CDR3 sequence is CASTLQQGSYEQYV. CDR3 nucleotides: TGTGCCAGCACCCTCCAACAGGGCTCCTACGAGCAGTACGTC.

This clonotype was seen a handful of times. For the CDR3, the DNA is TGCGCCAGCAGCCAAGGGCAGGAACCCTACAATGAGCAGTTCTTC. Its translation: CASSQGQEPYNEQFF. This rearrangement joins TRBV4-3 to TRBJ2-1; D remains unclear. Germline assignment: CDR1 LGHNA and CDR2 YSLEER. CDR3 length: 15 amino acids. V lost 1 base and J 2 bases, leaving 9 bases between the germline ends.

The J gene is TRBJ2-2, the V gene TRBV6-4; 8 bases line up with TRBD1. Trimming took 6 bases from V and 10 from J; bases not matched to a gene: 4. The CDR3 sequence is 12 residues long. Germline-derived CDR1 and CDR2 are MRHNA and SNTAGT. The CDR3 sequence is CASSSTGAELFF. DNA of the CDR3: TGTGCCAGCAGCTCGACAGGGGCGGAGCTGTTTTTT.

This clonotype showed up just a few times. This rearrangement joins TRBV4-3 to TRBJ1-4; D gene uncertain. The length of the CDR3 is 14 residues. V lost 0 bases and J 7 bases, leaving 9 bases between the germline ends. From germline, CDR1 is LGHNA and CDR2 YSLEER. The CDR3 sequence is CASSQEVLGEKLFF. CDR3 bases: TGCGCCAGCAGCCAAGAGGTTCTCGGTGAAAAACTGTTTTTT.

The J gene is TRBJ2-7, the V gene TRBV12-3 or TRBV12-4; a weak D match, TRBD1 (6 bases). The V and J ends lost 5 bases and 1 base respectively, with 12 bases between them. The CDR3 loop spans 14 amino acids. CDR3 DNA: TGTGCCAGCAGTAGTTCAGGGGAGTCCTACGAGCAGTACTTC. Protein product: CASSSSGESYEQYF.

This clonotype was observed a few times. This chain uses TRBV9 with TRBJ1-4; D is ambiguous. Germline values: CDR1 SGDLS, CDR2 YYNGEE. CDR3 size: 13 residues. Trimming stripped 0 bases from V and 10 bases from J, with 10 bases between. This CDR3 reads CASSVGLGGKLFF. CDR3 bases: TGTGCCAGCAGCGTAGGGCTTGGCGGAAAACTGTTTTTT.

This clonotype occurred a few times. The V and J genes are TRBV6-5 and TRBJ2-7; no firm D call. Germline CDR1 is MNHEY and CDR2 is SVGAGI. V lost 5 bases to trimming and J lost 5 bases, with 19 bases between them. The CDR3 extends over 15 amino acids. The CDR3 loop is CASSPDVFLLDEQYV. The CDR3 DNA follows: TGTGCCAGCAGTCCGGACGTATTTCTTTTGGACGAGCAGTACGTC.

This sequence joins TRBV6-1 and TRBJ2-2; maybe TRBD2 (5 bases). The CDR3 totals 15 residues. CDR1 is MNHNS, CDR2 SASEGT, per germline. Trimming removed 2 bases at V and 4 bases at J, with 11 bases between. The CDR3 is CASSESGLLTGELFF. The CDR3 DNA reads TGTGCCAGCAGTGAATCGGGGTTGCTCACCGGGGAGCTGTTTTTT.

The rearrangement uses TRBV7-8 and TRBJ2-1, with TRBD2 as a possible D gene (6 bases). V lost 2 bases and J 4 bases, leaving 12 bases between the germline ends. Looked up from germline, CDR1 is SGHVS and CDR2 is FQNEAQ. The CDR3 extends over 15 amino acids. The CDR3 DNA reads as TGTGCCAGCAGCTTACGGGACTCGTTTTACAATGAGCAGTTCTTC. Translated: CASSLRDSFYNEQFF.

The J gene is TRBJ2-2, the V gene TRBV6-1; 8 bases align to TRBD1. Germline lookup yields CDR1 MNHNS and CDR2 SASEGT. After removal of 5 bases from V and 5 bases from J, the junction contained 7 bases not matched to a gene. This CDR3 has 15 residues. In DNA, the CDR3 is TGTGCCAGCAGTCTTTATGACAGGGGTACCGGGGAGCTGTTTTTT. This encodes CASSLYDRGTGELFF.

This clonotype was detected only once. The chain employs TRBV24-1 and TRBJ1-2, with 10 bases matching TRBD1. From germline, CDR1 is KGHDR and CDR2 SFDVKD. This CDR3 spans 14 amino acids. V lost 4 bases to trimming and J lost 6 bases; unmatched junction nucleotides: 4. The CDR3: CATSDSGTGDGYTF. CDR3 coding DNA: TGTGCCACCAGTGACTCCGGGACAGGGGATGGCTACACCTTC.

The rearrangement joins TRBV4-1 to TRBJ1-5; D unclear. This CDR3 has 16 residues. With 0 bases removed from V and 0 bases from J, the gap between germline ends came to 9 bases. Germline V CDR1 and CDR2: MGHRA, YSYEKL. The CDR3, as DNA: TGCGCCAGCAGCCAAGATTACGGTGATAGCAATCAGCCCCAGCATTTT. It yields the protein CASSQDYGDSNQPQHF.

This clonotype came up many times. The chain employs TRBV3-1 and TRBJ2-5; 13 nucleotides agree with TRBD2. CDR1 and CDR2 (germline): LGHDT, YNNKEL (reference sequence). The CDR3 totals 17 residues. J lost 5 bases, V lost 0 bases, and 6 bases had no gene match. This CDR3 is CASSQEVLAGGQETQYF. In DNA form, the CDR3 reads TGTGCCAGCAGCCAAGAAGTACTAGCGGGGGGGCAGGAGACCCAGTACTTC.

This clonotype was detected once. V and J are TRBV28 and TRBJ2-5; D gene uncertain. Between the trimmed V and J ends, which lost 4 bases and 5 bases, there was a span of 14 bases. CDR3 length: 14 residues. From germline, CDR1 is MDHEN and CDR2 SYDVKM. The CDR3 bases are TGTGCCAGCAGTTACACGGAGATGGGGGAGACCCAGTACTTC. Translating it yields CASSYTEMGETQYF.

This clonotype was detected many times. The chain carries TRBV7-8 and TRBJ2-5; a possible D gene is TRBD2 (6 bases). Germline CDR1 is SGHVS and CDR2 is FQNEAQ. The CDR3 totals 13 residues. V was clipped by 8 bases and J by 1 base, with 11 bases between them. CDR3 sequence reads: CASGRGFQETQYF. DNA of the CDR3: TGTGCCAGCGGCCGGGGGTTCCAAGAGACCCAGTACTTC.

The chain recombines TRBV28 with TRBJ2-4; D is unclear. Germline lookup yields CDR1 MDHEN and CDR2 SYDVKM. This CDR3 spans 18 amino acids. V lost 3 bases to trimming and J lost 0 bases, with 18 bases between them. The DNA for the CDR3 is TGTGCCAGCAGTTTTAGTTCAACAGTGATCTTAGCCAAAAACATTCAGTACTTC. Its translation is CASSFSSTVILAKNIQYF.

The table lists this clonotype with a few counts. The chain is built from TRBV28 and TRBJ2-3; no definite D call. Between the trimmed V and J ends, which lost 5 bases and 0 bases, there was a span of 15 bases. Germline CDR1 is MDHEN and CDR2 is SYDVKM. This CDR3 is built from 16 residues. The CDR3 DNA follows: TGTGCCAGCAGTCCCCTCAAGGGTTCTAGCACAGATACGCAGTATTTT. Translated: CASSPLKGSSTDTQYF.

This clonotype was picked up a small number of times. The V gene is TRBV7-9, the J gene TRBJ1-6; D not resolved. This CDR3 contains 15 residues. V dropped 3 bases and J dropped 9 bases, with 15 bases sitting between them. Germline V gene sequence: CDR1 SEHNR, CDR2 FQNEAQ (reference sequence). For the CDR3, the DNA is TGTGCCAGCAGCTTGGAGTCTCGGGTCGCTTCACCCCTCCACTTT. It specifies CASSLESRVASPLHF.

This clonotype was detected ten times or more. V usage is TRBV11-2 and J usage is TRBJ2-1, with D tentatively TRBD2 (6 bases). The CDR3 contains 17 residues. The ends were cut back, 1 base at V and 4 bases at J, with 17 bases in the middle. CDR1 SGHAT and CDR2 FQNNGV come from the germline V gene. CDR3 amino acids: CASSLAGDGSLYNEQFF. In nucleotides, the CDR3 is TGTGCCAGCAGCTTAGCGGGAGACGGCAGTTTATACAATGAGCAGTTCTTC.